The 9 T cell receptor beta chains below all came from one sample that was sequenced in a study of beta chain features in type 1 diabetes. As every portion of the isolated RNA was reverse transcribed, the sequencing read expressed TCRB transcripts. The table came from immunoSEQ multiplex PCR; TCRdb's copy has only in-frame clones and leaves some out. The sample shows 400,000 to 550,000 clones, more than 9.5% of them seen only once. The specimen sequenced was naive CD4+ T cells from blood. These receptor sequences come from a woman between 18 and 29 years old in good health.

This chain uses TRBV19 with TRBJ2-1; the match to TRBD2 covers 11 bases. This CDR3 has 17 amino acids. V trimming: 5 bases; J trimming: 4 bases; junction bases outside the gene matches: 10. Germline CDR1 and CDR2: LNHDA and SQIVND (reference sequence). Here the CDR3 reads CASSPQPGTSGYNEQFF. The CDR3 nucleotides are TGTGCCAGTAGTCCTCAGCCCGGGACTAGCGGATACAATGAGCAGTTCTTC.

The chain uses TRBV29-1 and TRBJ1-2; 8 bases are shared with TRBD1. The CDR3 runs 13 residues. J was trimmed by 5 bases and V by 4 bases; bases with no gene match: 6. Germline V gene lookup returns CDR1 SQVTM and CDR2 ANQGSEA. CDR3 sequence: CSVVAGGHYGYTF. CDR3 DNA sequence: TGCAGCGTTGTTGCAGGGGGCCATTATGGCTACACCTTC. Supplemented by reference TRBV29-1 and TRBJ1-2, the full variable domain reads SAVISQKPSRDICQRGTSLTIQCQVDSQVTMMFWYRQQPGQSLTLIATANQGSEATYESGFVIDKFPISRPNLTFSTLTVSNMSPEDSSIYLCSVVAGGHYGYTFGSGTRLTVV.

This clone came up a few times. The chain employs TRBV4-1 and TRBJ2-2; D is perhaps TRBD2 (5 bases). V was trimmed by 1 base and J by 1 base, leaving 10 bases between them. The CDR3 consists of 16 residues. Germline-derived CDR1 and CDR2 are MGHRA and YSYEKL. The CDR3 DNA follows: TGCGCCAGCAGCCAAGGCTCCACTAGGAACACCGGGGAGCTGTTTTTT. This encodes CASSQGSTRNTGELFF.

This sequence joins TRBV10-3 and TRBJ2-7, with a weak D call TRBD2 (6 bases). This CDR3 region has 14 residues. Germline V gene data show CDR1 as ENHRY and CDR2 as SYGVKD. V gave up 6 bases and J gave up 5 bases, with 17 bases separating them. CDR3 protein: CAIRRRETTDEQYF. The DNA of the CDR3 is TGTGCCATCAGGCGGAGGGAAACTACTGACGAGCAGTACTTC.

This clone was detected only a few times. Other nucleotide sequences in the sample specify the same CDR3. This chain uses TRBV29-1 with TRBJ1-1; possible D gene TRBD1, 5 bases. CDR1 and CDR2 (germline): SQVTM, ANQGSEA. The CDR3 length is 14 residues. Trimming removed 6 bases at V and 0 bases at J, with 14 bases between. The CDR3 region has the DNA TGCAGCGTCGGGGACCAGACCCTGAACACTGAAGCTTTCTTT. This encodes CSVGDQTLNTEAFF. The full variable domain, rest sourced from reference TRBV29-1 and TRBJ1-1, is SAVISQKPSRDICQRGTSLTIQCQVDSQVTMMFWYRQQPGQSLTLIATANQGSEATYESGFVIDKFPISRPNLTFSTLTVSNMSPEDSSIYLCSVGDQTLNTEAFFGQGTRLTVV.

This clone was seen at least ten times. The rearrangement uses TRBV2 and TRBJ2-5; D is possibly TRBD2 (5 bases). Trimming cost V 8 bases and J 5 bases, with 6 bases left between them. Germline V gene data show CDR1 as SNHLY and CDR2 as FYNNEI. The length of the CDR3 is 10 residues. The CDR3 DNA reads as TGTGCCAGCGGGGAGGAGACCCAGTACTTC. This gives the protein CASGEETQYF.

A few counts support this clone. This chain connects TRBV30 to TRBJ1-2; 7 nucleotides align to TRBD1. Germline V gives CDR1 GTSNPN, CDR2 SVGIG (reference sequence). The CDR3 spans 14 residues. J was trimmed by 4 bases and V by 2 bases; bases with no gene match: 7. CDR3 nucleotides: TGTGCCTGGAGTCGGGACAGCGGAGCCTATGGCTACACCTTC. Translated, it gives CAWSRDSGAYGYTF.

A word on this clone: The CDR3 end shows no conserved phenylalanine or tryptophan, and so a read error is likely. The J gene is TRBJ1-1, the V gene TRBV5-1; no firm D call. The CDR3 covers 15 residues. CDR1 and CDR2 (germline): SGHRS, YFSETQ. Trimming cost V 5 bases and J 3 bases, with 17 bases left between them. The CDR3 sequence is CASSYSTLADTEAFS. CDR3 in DNA: TGCGCCAGCAGTTACTCCACCCTTGCGGACACTGAAGCTTTCTCT.

The chain employs TRBV30 and TRBJ1-2, with D perhaps TRBD1 (5 bases). Between the trimmed V and J ends, which lost 0 bases and 7 bases, there was a span of 27 bases. Germline assignment: CDR1 GTSNPN and CDR2 SVGIG (reference sequence). The CDR3 totals 18 residues. CDR3 bases: TGTGCCTGGAGTGTATTAGGGGCAGGCGAGGGCGGAAAGGGTGGCTACACCTTC. This encodes CAWSVLGAGEGGKGGYTF.